This TCR beta chain was identified during a study of T cells in Graves' hyperthyroidism and ophthalmopathy. V dropped 4 bases and J dropped 7; count of bases not matched to a gene: 11. The CDR3 length is 15 residues. In germline, CDR1 is SGHDN, CDR2 FVKESK. TCR beta CDR3 region amplification was performed from RNA transcripts. RT-PCR in the first round (using the HTBI primer set) targeted the TCR CDR3. TCRdb recomputed calls from the multiplex PCR reads with MiXCR, one row per CDR3 protein. The sample carries 500,000 to 650,000 distinct CDR3 sequences, around 43% recorded once. V is TRBV14 and J is TRBJ2-5; 8 bases match TRBD1. Specimen: peripheral blood or thyroid tissue (not recorded which). The TCR was taken from an adult woman with Graves' disease, either hyperthyroidism or ophthalmopathy (not recorded which). CDR3 sequence reads: CASSLDPQGVGTQYF. The CDR3 region has the DNA TGTGCCAGCAGCCTAGATCCACAGGGGGTCGGGACCCAGTACTTC.